The entry below describes one T cell receptor beta chain. Antigen: not known. Isolation of PBMCs gave at least 7 million cells per sample. The source of the sample is a study of blood T cells in healthy people across ages. General study points: Older age coincided with a roughly linear decline in TCR beta diversity per million T cells.

A second about 6 to 11 cycle PCR used barcoded and J-beta primers. Unique molecular identifiers of 12 random nucleotides labeled each cDNA. TCRdb passed the 5' RACE reads through MiXCR, listing each CDR3 protein once. Found here are about 720,000 distinct CDR3 sequences, about 20% of them singletons; the top ten hold around a fifth. The CDR3 is made up of 15 amino acids. The ends lost 2 bases at V and 7 bases at J; junction bases unmatched: 5. CDR1 is SGHTA and CDR2 is FQGTGA in the germline V gene. Sequenced input: blood. The chain uses TRBV7-3 and TRBJ1-6; 7 nucleotides agree with TRBD1. The receptor was isolated from a man aged 70 or older in good health. The chain's CDR3 is CASSLQGQRNSPLHF. For the CDR3, the DNA is TGTGCCAGCAGCTTACAGGGACAGAGAAATTCACCCCTCCACTTT. The complete variable domain, with remaining parts taken from reference TRBV7-3 and TRBJ1-6, reads GAGVSQTPSNKVTEKGKYVELRCDPISGHTALYWYRQSLGQGPEFLIYFQGTGAADDSGLPNDRFFAVRPEGSVSTLKIQRTERGDSAVYLCASSLQGQRNSPLHFGNGTRLTVT.